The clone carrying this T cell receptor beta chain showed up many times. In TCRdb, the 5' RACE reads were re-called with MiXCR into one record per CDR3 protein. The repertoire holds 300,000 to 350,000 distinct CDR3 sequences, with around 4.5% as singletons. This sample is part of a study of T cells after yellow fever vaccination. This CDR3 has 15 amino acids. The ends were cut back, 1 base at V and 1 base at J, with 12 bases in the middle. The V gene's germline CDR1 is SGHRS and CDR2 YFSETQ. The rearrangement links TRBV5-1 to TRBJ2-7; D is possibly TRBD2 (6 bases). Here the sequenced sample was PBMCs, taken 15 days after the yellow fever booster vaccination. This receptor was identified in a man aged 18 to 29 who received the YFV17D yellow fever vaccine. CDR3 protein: CASSLNGGPSYEQYV. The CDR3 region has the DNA TGCGCCAGCAGCTTGAACGGGGGACCGTCCTACGAGCAGTACGTC.